This TCR beta chain was sequenced in a study of blood T cell repertoires in COVID-19. Whole-study context: Spain, Italy and the United States supplied samples that represented acute and convalescent COVID-19.

Germline CDR1 LNHDA, CDR2 SQIVND (reference sequence). The junction had 8 bases not matched to a gene; V was cut back by 6 bases and J by 10 bases. This CDR3 has 12 residues. Generated by immunoSEQ multiplex PCR, the TCRdb table keeps only in-frame clones and is missing some. This repertoire shows some 270,000 clones, roughly 91% found once; its top ten account for more than 1.5%. This chain connects TRBV19 to TRBJ1-1, with 7 nucleotides matching TRBD1. The receptor's source is a woman between 55 and 75 years old who had recovered from COVID-19. Material for sequencing was PBMCs or T cells enriched from blood (not recorded which). The CDR3 nucleotides read TGTGCCAGTAGCCTACTGAGGGGGCGAGCTTTCTTT. This encodes CASSLLRGRAFF.